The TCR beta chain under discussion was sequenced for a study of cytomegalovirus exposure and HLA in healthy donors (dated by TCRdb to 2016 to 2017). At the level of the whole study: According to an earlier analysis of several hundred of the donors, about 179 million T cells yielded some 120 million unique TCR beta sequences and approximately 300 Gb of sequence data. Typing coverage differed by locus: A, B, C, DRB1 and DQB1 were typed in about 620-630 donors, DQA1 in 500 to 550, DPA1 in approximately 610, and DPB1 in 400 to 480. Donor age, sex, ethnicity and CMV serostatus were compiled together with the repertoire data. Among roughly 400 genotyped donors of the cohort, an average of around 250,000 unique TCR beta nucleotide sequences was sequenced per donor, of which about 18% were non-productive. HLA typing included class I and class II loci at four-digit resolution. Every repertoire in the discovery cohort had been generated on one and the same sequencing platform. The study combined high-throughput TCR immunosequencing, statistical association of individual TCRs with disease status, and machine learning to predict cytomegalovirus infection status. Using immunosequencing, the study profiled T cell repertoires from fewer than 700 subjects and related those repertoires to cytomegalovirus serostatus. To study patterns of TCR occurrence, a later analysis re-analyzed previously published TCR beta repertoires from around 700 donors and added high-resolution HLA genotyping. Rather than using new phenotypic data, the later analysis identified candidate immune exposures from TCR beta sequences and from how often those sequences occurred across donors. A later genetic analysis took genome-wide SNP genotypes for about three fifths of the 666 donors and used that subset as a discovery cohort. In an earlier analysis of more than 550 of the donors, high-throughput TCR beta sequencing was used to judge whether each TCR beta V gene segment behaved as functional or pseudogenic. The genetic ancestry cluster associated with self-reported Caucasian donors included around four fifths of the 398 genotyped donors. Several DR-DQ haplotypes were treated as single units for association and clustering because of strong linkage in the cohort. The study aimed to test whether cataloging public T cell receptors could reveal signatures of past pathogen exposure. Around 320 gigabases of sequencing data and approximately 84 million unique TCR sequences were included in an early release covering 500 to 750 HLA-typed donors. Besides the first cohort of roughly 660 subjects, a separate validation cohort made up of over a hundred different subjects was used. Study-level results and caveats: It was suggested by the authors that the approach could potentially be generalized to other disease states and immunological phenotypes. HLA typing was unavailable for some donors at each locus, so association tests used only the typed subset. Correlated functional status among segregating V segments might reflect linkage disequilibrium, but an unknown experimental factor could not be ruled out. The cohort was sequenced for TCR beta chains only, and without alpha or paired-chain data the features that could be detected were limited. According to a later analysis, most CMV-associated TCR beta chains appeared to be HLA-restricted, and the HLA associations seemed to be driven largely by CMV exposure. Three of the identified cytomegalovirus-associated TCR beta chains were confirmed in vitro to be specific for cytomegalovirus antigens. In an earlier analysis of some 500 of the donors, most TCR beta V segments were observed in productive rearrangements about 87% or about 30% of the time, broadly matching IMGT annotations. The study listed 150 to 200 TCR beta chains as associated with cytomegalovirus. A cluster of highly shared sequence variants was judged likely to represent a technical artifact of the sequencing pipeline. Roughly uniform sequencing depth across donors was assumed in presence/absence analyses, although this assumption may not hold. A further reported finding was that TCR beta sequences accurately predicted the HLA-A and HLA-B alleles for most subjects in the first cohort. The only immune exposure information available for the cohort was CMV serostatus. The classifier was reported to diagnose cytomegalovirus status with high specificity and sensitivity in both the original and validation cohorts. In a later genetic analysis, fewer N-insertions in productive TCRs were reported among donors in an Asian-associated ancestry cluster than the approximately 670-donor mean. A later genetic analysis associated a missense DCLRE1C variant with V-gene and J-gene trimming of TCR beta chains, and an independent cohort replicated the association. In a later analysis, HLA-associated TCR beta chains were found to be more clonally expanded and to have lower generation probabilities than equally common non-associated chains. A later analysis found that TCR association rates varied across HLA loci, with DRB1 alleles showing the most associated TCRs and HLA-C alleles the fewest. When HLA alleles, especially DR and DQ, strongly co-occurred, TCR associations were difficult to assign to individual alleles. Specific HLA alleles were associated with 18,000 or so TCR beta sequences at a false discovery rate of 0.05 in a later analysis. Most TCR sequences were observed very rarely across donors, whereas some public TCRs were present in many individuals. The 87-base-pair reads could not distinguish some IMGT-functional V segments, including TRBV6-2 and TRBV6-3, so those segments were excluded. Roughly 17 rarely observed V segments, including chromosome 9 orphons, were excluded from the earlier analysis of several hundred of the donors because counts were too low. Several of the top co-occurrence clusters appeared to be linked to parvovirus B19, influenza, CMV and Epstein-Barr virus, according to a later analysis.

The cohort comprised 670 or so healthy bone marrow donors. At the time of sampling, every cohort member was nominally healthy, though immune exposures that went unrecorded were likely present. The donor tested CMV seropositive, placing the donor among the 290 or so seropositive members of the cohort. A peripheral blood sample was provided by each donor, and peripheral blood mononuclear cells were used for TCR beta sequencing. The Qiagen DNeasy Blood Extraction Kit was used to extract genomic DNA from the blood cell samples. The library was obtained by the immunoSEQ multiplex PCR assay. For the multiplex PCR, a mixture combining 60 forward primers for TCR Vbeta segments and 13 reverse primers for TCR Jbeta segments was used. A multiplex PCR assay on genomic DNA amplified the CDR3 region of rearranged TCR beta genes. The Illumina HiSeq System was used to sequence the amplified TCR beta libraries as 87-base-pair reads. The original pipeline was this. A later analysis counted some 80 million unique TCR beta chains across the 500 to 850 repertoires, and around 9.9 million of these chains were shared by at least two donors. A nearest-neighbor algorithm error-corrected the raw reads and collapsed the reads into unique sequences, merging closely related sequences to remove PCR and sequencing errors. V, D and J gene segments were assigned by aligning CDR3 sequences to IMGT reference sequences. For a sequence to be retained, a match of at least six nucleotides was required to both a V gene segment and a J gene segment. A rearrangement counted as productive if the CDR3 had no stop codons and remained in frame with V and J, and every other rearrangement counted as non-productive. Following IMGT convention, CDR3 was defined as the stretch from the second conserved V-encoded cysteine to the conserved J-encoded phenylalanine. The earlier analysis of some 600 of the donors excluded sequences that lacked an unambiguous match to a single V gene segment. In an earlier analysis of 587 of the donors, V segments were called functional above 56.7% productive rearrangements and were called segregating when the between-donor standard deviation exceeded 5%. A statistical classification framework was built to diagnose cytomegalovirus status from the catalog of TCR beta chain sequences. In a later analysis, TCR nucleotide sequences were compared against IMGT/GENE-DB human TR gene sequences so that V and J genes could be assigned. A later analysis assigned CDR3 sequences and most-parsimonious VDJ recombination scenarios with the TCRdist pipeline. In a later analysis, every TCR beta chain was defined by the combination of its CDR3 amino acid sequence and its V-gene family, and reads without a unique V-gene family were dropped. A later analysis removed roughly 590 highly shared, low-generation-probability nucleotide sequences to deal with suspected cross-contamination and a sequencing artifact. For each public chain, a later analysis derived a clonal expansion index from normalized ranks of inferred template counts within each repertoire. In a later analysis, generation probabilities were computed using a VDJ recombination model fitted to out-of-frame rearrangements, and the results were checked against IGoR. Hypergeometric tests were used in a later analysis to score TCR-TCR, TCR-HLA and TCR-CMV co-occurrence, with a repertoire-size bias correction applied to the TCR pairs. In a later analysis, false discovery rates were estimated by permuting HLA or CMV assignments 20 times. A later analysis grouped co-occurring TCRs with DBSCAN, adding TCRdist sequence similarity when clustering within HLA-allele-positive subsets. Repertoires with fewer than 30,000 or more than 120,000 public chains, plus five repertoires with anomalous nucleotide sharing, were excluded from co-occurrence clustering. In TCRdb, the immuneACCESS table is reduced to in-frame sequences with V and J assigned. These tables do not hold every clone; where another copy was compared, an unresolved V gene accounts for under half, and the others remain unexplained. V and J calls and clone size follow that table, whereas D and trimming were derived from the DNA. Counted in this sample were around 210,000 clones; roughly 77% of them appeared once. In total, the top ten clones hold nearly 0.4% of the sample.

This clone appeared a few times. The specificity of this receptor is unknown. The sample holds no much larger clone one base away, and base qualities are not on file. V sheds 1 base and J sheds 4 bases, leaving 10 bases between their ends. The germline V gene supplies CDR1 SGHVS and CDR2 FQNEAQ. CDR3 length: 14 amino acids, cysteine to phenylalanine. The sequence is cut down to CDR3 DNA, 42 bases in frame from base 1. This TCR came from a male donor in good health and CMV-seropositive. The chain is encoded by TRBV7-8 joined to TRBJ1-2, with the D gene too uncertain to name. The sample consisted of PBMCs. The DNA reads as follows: TGTGCCAGCAGCTTAGAACCGACGGGCTATGGCTACACCTTC. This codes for CASSLEPTGYGYTF.